The T cell receptor (beta chain) described here comes from a study of glioma-infiltrating T cells. Findings and caveats of the study: Non-neoplastic patients had below-expected tissue-blood divergence, while all gliomas exceeded expectation. CDR3 overlap between tissue and blood was very small.

CDR3 size: 11 residues. Germline V gives CDR1 LGHDT, CDR2 YNNKEL (reference sequence). Trimming took off 4 bases at V and 2 bases at J, with 2 bases between the two ends. Using RNA template, CDR3s of TCR alpha and beta were amplified with iRepertoire arm-PCR. One entry per CDR3 protein, called by TCRdb with MiXCR from the multiplex PCR reads. The data contain some 100,000 distinct CDR3 sequences, about 25% of them singletons. This clonotype was seen many times. The antigen is undetermined. V usage is TRBV3-1 and J usage is TRBJ2-5; no clear D gene. This receptor was identified in a human donor with low-grade glioma or glioblastoma, undergoing nonglioma brain surgery, or in good health (not recorded which). Sequencing was performed on glioma tissue, nonneoplastic brain tissue, or PBMCs (not recorded which). CDR3 bases: TGTGCCAGCAGCCTACAAGAGACCCAGTACTTC. Its protein is CASSLQETQYF.